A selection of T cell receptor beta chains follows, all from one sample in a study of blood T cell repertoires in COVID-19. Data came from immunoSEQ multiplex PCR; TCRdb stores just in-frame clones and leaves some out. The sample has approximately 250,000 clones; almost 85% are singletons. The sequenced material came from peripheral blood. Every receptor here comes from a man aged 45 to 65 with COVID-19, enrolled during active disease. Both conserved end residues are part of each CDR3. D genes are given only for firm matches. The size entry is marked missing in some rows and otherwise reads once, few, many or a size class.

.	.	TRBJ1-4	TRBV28	TGTGCCAGCAGTGTCCAGGGTCATGGAAGTAATGAAAAACTGTTTTTT	CASSVQGHGSNEKLFF
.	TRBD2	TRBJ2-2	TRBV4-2	TGTGCCAGCAGCCAAGTGGGCGGGGGGCTTACCGGGGAGCTGTTTTTT	CASSQVGGGLTGELFF
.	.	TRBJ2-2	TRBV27	TGTGCCAGCAGTTTATGGAGCCCCAACACCGGGGAGCTGTTTTTT	CASSLWSPNTGELFF
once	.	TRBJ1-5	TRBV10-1	TGCGCCAGCAGTGAGTATTTGGCCAGGGTAAAGTATCAGCCCCAGCATTTT	CASSEYLARVKYQPQHF
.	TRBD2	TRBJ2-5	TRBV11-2	TGTGCCAGCGAAACTAGCGGGTACCAAGAGACCCAGTACTTC	CASETSGYQETQYF
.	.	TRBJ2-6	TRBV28	TGTGCCAGCAGGCAATATGGACAACACTCTGGGGCCAACGTCCTGACTTTC	CASRQYGQHSGANVLTF
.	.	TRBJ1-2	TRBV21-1	TGTGCCAGAGATAGGGGGGGCAGCCCAACGCGTTATGGCTACACCTTC	CARDRGGSPTRYGYTF
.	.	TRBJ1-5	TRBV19	TGTGCCAGTAATAAGGGGAAGGAGCAGCCCCAGCATTTT	CASNKGKEQPQHF
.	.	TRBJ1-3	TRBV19	TGTGCCAGTAGTATAGGCAGGGCCTCTGGAAACACCATATATTTT	CASSIGRASGNTIYF
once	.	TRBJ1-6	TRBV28	TGTGCCAGCACGCGGGGCTCCTATAATTCACCCCTCCACTTT	CASTRGSYNSPLHF
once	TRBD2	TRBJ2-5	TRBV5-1	TGCGCCAGCAGCTTGGCCTGGGGGAGGGATGAGACCCAGTACTTC	CASSLAWGRDETQYF
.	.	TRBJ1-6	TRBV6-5	TGTGCCAGCAGTTTCATCCCTTGGGGCTATTCACCCCTCCACTTT	CASSFIPWGYSPLHF
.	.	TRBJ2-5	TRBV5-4	TGTGCCAGCAGCTTGGATAGAGCGGAAGTTGAGACCCAGTACTTC	CASSLDRAEVETQYF
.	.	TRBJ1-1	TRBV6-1	TGTGCCAGCAACCAGGGAACGAACACTGAAGCTTTCTTT	CASNQGTNTEAFF
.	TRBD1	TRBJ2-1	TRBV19	TGTGCCAGTAGCCTCGGACAGGGGTCCTACAATGAGCAGTTCTTC	CASSLGQGSYNEQFF
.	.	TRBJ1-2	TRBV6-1	TGTGCCAGCAGTGAAAAGGGAGGCGGCTACACCTTC	CASSEKGGGYTF
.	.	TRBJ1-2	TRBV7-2	TGTGCCAGCAGCTCGCGTCTCGATTATGGCTACACCTTC	CASSSRLDYGYTF
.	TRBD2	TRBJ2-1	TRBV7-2	TGTGCCAGCAGCGTCGGGGGGGCCTACAATGAGCAGTTCTTC	CASSVGGAYNEQFF
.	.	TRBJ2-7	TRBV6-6	TGTGCCAGCAGTTACACTGGCAGACTCTCCTACGAGCAGTACTTC	CASSYTGRLSYEQYF
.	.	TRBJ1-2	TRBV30	TGTGCCTGGAGGGCCCCTGTGGGCGGCTACACCTTC	CAWRAPVGGYTF
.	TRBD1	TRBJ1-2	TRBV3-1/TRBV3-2	TGTGCCAGCAGCCAACTATTTGGGACAGGACCCTATCAATATGGCTACACCTTC	CASSQLFGTGPYQYGYTF
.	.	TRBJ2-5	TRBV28	TGTGCCAGCAGCTTTCCCCCTGGGGGAGGGGGCCAAGAGACCCAGTACTTC	CASSFPPGGGGQETQYF